The 20 T cell receptor beta chains below all came from one sample that was sequenced in a study of blood T cell repertoires in COVID-19. Assay used: immunoSEQ multiplex PCR; TCRdb lists only in-frame clones, some missing. The data hold a few hundred thousand clones, with more than 75% observed a single time. Sequenced material: peripheral blood. The receptors shown here come from a woman aged 45-59 years with active or convalescent COVID-19.

V is TRBV30 and J is TRBJ1-1; D gene unclear. The germline gives CDR1 GTSNPN, CDR2 SVGIG (reference sequence). V lost 8 bases, J lost 2 bases, and 9 bases lay in between. There are 11 residues in the CDR3. This chain's CDR3 is CALGGNTEAFF. CDR3 coding DNA: TGTGCCCTAGGAGGCAACACTGAAGCTTTCTTT.

The genes are TRBV7-3 and TRBJ2-2, with TRBD1 identical over 9 bases. CDR1 and CDR2 from the germline V gene are SGHTA and FQGTGA. Unmatched junction bases numbered 7, after V lost 3 bases and J lost 5 bases. The CDR3 contains 16 residues. CDR3 bases: TGTGCCAGCAGCTTCGGGGGACAGGGACGGACCGGGGAGCTGTTTTTT. The encoded protein is CASSFGGQGRTGELFF.

The chain is built from TRBV5-6 and TRBJ2-7; 7 bases are a match to TRBD1. The CDR3 runs to 13 residues. The germline gives CDR1 SGHDT, CDR2 YYEEEE. V shed 6 bases, J shed 6 bases, and the junction held 9 bases outside the gene matches. The CDR3 region has the DNA TGTGCCAGCACCCCGACAGGGATCGGCGAGCAGTACTTC. Its translation: CASTPTGIGEQYF.

V usage is TRBV5-8 and J usage is TRBJ2-4, with a tentative D call TRBD1 (5 bases). V lost 7 bases and J lost 5, with 13 bases in between. This CDR3 is 13 amino acids long. Germline CDR1 reads SGHTS; CDR2 reads YDEGEE. The CDR3 nucleotides read TGTGCCAGCCAAGCAAGACAGCAAAACATTCAGTACTTC. This gives the protein CASQARQQNIQYF.

The chain joins TRBV7-9 to TRBJ1-1; D may be TRBD1 (6 bases). Trimming stripped 4 bases from V and 1 base from J, with 10 bases between. CDR3 length equals 14 residues. Germline-derived CDR1 and CDR2 are SEHNR and FQNEAQ (reference sequence). The CDR3 spells CASSSGTPNTEAFF. In DNA, the CDR3 is TGTGCCAGCAGCTCCGGGACACCGAACACTGAAGCTTTCTTT.

V is TRBV28 and J is TRBJ2-2; 10 bases agree with TRBD2. The trim removed 5 bases at V and 7 bases at J, leaving 7 bases unmatched. There are 15 residues in the CDR3. Germline CDR1 and CDR2: MDHEN and SYDVKM. The CDR3 spells CASSPPGLANGELFF. The CDR3 nucleotides read TGTGCCAGCAGTCCCCCGGGACTAGCGAACGGGGAGCTGTTTTTT.

The CDR3 loop reads CASTRTPSSGGSTYEQYF. The CDR3 DNA follows: TGTGCCAGCACTCGAACACCTTCTAGCGGGGGGTCGACCTACGAGCAGTACTTC. V usage is TRBV2 and J usage is TRBJ2-7; TRBD2 aligns across 11 bases. Per the germline V gene, CDR1 is SNHLY and CDR2 is FYNNEI. V shed 7 bases, J shed 2 bases, and the junction held 16 bases outside the gene matches. CDR3 length: 18 residues.

CDR3 amino acids: CASSLGGLGNTEAFF. CDR3 DNA sequence: TGCGCCAGCAGCTTGGGCGGGCTGGGGAACACTGAAGCTTTCTTT. The chain carries TRBV5-1 and TRBJ1-1; D remains unclear. The CDR3 is 15 amino acids. Germline values: CDR1 SGHRS, CDR2 YFSETQ. Trimming stripped 0 bases from V and 1 base from J, with 10 bases between.

V usage is TRBV28 and J usage is TRBJ2-7; 8 bases map to TRBD1. The CDR3 runs 12 residues. CDR1 is MDHEN, CDR2 SYDVKM, per germline. The J segment lost 2 bases and the V segment lost 11 bases, leaving 5 bases of the junction unmatched. CDR3 protein: CASRQGPYEQYF. In DNA form, the CDR3 reads TGTGCCTCCAGACAGGGGCCCTACGAGCAGTACTTC. Full variable domain (rest looked up from reference TRBV28 and TRBJ2-7): DVKVTQSSRYLVKRTGEKVFLECVQDMDHENMFWYRQDPGLGLRLIYFSYDVKMKEKGDIPEGYSVSREKKERFSLILESASTNQTSMYLCASRQGPYEQYFGPGTRLTVT.

The chain combines TRBV28 with TRBJ2-2, with a weak D call TRBD1 (6 bases). V lost 3 bases and J 9 bases, leaving 14 bases between the germline ends. Germline CDR1 and CDR2: MDHEN and SYDVKM. CDR3 length equals 14 residues. CDR3 region: CASSFRGSIRELFF. Written as DNA, the CDR3 is TGTGCCAGCAGTTTCAGGGGCTCTATCCGGGAGCTGTTTTTT.

The gene calls are TRBV7-2 and TRBJ2-1, with 13 bases fitting TRBD2. Germline trimming cut 6 bases from V and 2 bases from J; bases unmatched to any gene: 10. CDR1 SGHTA and CDR2 FQGNSA come from the germline V gene. The CDR3 runs to 18 residues. The CDR3: CASREGTSGISAYNEQFF. Here the CDR3 DNA reads TGTGCCAGCAGGGAGGGGACTAGCGGGATATCCGCCTACAATGAGCAGTTCTTC.

The V call is TRBV19, the J call TRBJ2-1, with D perhaps matching TRBD1 (7 bases). Germline CDR1 reads LNHDA; CDR2 reads SQIVND (reference sequence). The V and J ends lost 6 bases and 7 bases respectively, with 22 bases between them. The CDR3 covers 16 residues. The CDR3 sequence is CASRPGTVHLANEQFF. The CDR3 DNA sequence: TGTGCCAGTAGGCCGGGGACAGTCCATCTAGCGAATGAGCAGTTCTTC.

A single count supports this clone. The chain is built from TRBV5-1 and TRBJ1-1, with D perhaps TRBD1 (6 bases). CDR1 is SGHRS and CDR2 is YFSETQ in the germline V gene. V lost 0 bases and J 0 bases, leaving 9 bases between the germline ends. This CDR3 is 15 amino acids long. The CDR3 DNA follows: TGCGCCAGCAGCTTGGACAGGGCCATGAACACTGAAGCTTTCTTT. Its translation is CASSLDRAMNTEAFF.

The sample holds a few counts of this clone. The V call is TRBV6-1, the J call TRBJ2-1, with 8 bases identical to TRBD1. Germline V gene sequence: CDR1 MNHNS, CDR2 SASEGT. The CDR3 has 15 residues. The ends lost 3 bases at V and 4 bases at J; junction bases unmatched: 5. DNA of the CDR3: TGTGCCAGCAGTGAGTGGCAGGGGGCGTACAATGAGCAGTTCTTC. Its protein product is CASSEWQGAYNEQFF.

The rearrangement uses TRBV5-4 and TRBJ2-3; D might be TRBD1 (6 bases). This CDR3 is built from 15 residues. V was pared by 0 bases and J by 5 bases, with 13 bases between. From germline, CDR1 is SGHNT and CDR2 YYREEE (reference sequence). This CDR3 is CASSLGGLREDTQYF. The CDR3 nucleotides are TGTGCCAGCAGCTTGGGGGGGCTGCGAGAAGATACGCAGTATTTT.

The chain links TRBV3-1 (or the pseudogene TRBV3-2) to TRBJ1-2, with 8 bases matching TRBD1. The V and J ends lost 3 bases and 5 bases, in that order; junction bases with no gene match: 5. CDR1 is LGHDT, CDR2 YNNKEL, per germline (reference sequence). The CDR3 covers 14 residues. The CDR3 here is CASSHRRTGYGYTF. The CDR3 coding sequence is TGTGCCAGCAGCCACCGCCGGACAGGGTATGGCTACACCTTC.

In DNA form, the CDR3 reads TGTGCCAGTAATGGCCGCGGTGGCAGCCGGAACACTGAAGCTTTCTTT. It translates to CASNGRGGSRNTEAFF. V is TRBV19 and J is TRBJ1-1, with no clear D. This CDR3 has 16 residues. The ends were cut back, 7 bases at V and 1 base at J, with 19 bases in the middle. The germline V gene encodes CDR1 LNHDA and CDR2 SQIVND (reference sequence).

This clone was counted between two and nine times. This chain joins TRBV4-1 and TRBJ2-7; 10 bases are a match to TRBD1. Trimming cost V 1 base and J 3 bases; bases outside gene matches: 6. Per germline, CDR1 MGHRA and CDR2 YSYEKL. The CDR3 is 16 residues long. DNA of the CDR3: TGCGCCAGCAGCCAAGTTTCGGGACAGGGGATCTACGAGCAGTACTTC. This sequence encodes CASSQVSGQGIYEQYF.

This clone was counted once. The rearrangement joins TRBV19 to TRBJ2-1; 9 bases are a match to TRBD2. With V trimmed by 3 bases and J by 4 bases, 1 base remained unmatched. The germline V gene encodes CDR1 LNHDA and CDR2 SQIVND (reference sequence). The CDR3 has 14 residues. This chain's CDR3 is CASSITSGYNEQFF. CDR3 bases: TGTGCCAGTAGTATCACTAGCGGGTACAATGAGCAGTTCTTC.

The gene calls are TRBV29-1 and TRBJ2-1, with D unresolved. The germline gives CDR1 SQVTM, CDR2 ANQGSEA. Between the trimmed V and J ends, which lost 0 bases and 5 bases, there was a span of 14 bases. CDR3 length: 15 amino acids. CDR3 nucleotides: TGCAGCGTTGAAGAGGTAGCCAACTTCCACAATGAGCAGTTCTTC. This sequence encodes CSVEEVANFHNEQFF.